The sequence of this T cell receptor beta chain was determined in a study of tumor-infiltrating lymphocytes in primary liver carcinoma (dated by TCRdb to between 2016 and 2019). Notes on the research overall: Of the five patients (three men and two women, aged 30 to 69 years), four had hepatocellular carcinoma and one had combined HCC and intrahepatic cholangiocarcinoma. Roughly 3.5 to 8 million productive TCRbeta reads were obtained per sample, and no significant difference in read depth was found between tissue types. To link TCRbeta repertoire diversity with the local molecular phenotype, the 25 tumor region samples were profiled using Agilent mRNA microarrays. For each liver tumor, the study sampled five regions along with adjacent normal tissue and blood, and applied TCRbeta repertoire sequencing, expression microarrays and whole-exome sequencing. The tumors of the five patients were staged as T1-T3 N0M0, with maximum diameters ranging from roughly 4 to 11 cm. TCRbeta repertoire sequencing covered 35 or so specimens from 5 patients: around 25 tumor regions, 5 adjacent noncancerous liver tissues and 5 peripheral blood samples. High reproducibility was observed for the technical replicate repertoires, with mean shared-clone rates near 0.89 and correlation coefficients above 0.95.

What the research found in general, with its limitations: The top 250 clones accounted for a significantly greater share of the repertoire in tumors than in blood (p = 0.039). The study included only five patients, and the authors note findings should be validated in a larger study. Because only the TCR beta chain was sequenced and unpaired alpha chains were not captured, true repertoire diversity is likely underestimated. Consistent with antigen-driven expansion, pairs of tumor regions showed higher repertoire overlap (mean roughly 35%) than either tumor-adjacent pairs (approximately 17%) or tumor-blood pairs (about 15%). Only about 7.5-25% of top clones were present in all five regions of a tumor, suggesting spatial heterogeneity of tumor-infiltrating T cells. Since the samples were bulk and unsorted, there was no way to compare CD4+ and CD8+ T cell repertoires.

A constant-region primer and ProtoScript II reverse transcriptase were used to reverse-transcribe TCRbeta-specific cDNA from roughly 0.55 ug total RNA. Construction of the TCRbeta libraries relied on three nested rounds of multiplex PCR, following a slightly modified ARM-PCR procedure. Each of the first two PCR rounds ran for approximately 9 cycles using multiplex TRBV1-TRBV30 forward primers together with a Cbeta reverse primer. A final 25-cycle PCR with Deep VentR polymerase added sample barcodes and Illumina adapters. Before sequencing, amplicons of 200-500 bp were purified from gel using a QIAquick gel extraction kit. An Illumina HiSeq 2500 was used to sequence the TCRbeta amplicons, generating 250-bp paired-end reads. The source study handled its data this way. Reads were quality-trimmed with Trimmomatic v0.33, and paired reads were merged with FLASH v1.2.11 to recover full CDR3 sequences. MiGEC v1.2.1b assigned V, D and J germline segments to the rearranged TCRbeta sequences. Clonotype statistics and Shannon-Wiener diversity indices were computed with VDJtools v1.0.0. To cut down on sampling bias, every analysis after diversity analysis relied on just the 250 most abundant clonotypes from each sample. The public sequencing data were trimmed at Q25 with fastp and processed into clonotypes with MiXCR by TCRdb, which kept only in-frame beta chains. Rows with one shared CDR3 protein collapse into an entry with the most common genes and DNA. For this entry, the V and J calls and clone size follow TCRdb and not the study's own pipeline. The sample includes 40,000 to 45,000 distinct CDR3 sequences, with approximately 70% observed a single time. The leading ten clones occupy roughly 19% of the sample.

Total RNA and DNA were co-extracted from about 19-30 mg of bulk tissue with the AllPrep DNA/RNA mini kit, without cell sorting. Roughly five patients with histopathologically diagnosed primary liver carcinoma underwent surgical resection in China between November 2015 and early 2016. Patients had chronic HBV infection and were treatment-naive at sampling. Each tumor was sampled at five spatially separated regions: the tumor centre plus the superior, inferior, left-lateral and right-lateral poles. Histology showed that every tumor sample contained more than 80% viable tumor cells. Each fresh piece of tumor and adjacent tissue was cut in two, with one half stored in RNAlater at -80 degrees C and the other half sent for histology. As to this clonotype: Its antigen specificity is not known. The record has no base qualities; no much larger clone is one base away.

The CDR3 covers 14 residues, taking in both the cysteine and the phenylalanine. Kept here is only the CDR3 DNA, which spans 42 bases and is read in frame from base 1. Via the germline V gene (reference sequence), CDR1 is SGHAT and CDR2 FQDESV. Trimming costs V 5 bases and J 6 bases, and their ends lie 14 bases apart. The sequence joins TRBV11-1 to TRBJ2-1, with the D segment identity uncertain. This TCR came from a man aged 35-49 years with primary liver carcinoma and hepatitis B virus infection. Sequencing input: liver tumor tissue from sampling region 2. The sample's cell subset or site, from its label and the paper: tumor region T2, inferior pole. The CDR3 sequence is CASSLGSTVNEQFF. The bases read TGTGCCAGCAGCCTAGGCTCAACAGTCAATGAGCAGTTCTTC.